One T cell receptor beta chain is described in this entry. What it recognizes is unknown. The data stem from a study of human T cells and chemical hapten exposure. The library labeled individual cDNA molecules by adding unique molecular identifiers to them. MiXCR, applied by TCRdb to the RACE reads, yields one record per CDR3 protein. This table has 65,000 to 85,000 distinct CDR3 sequences, 10% to 15% appearing once. Time point reported: patch test 1, 2 weeks after DPC sensitization. Regarding treatment: therapeutic diphenylcyclopropenone sensitization with weekly scalp DPC. Germline V gives CDR1 MNHEY, CDR2 SVGAGI. The CDR3 contains 15 residues. V lost 6 bases, J lost 0 bases, and 7 bases stayed unmatched. Overall study results and limits: Sensitizing with DPC caused no change in TCRs above 1 in 1000 frequency. Donors were affected by alopecia, so their immune reaction might vary from that of healthy individuals.

V is TRBV6-5 and J is TRBJ2-7, with 8 bases fitting TRBD1. The material sequenced was whole blood, taken in connection with sensitization to the hapten diphenylcyclopropenone (DPC). The origin of this receptor is a woman aged 55-69 years with alopecia areata. Some clones in this sample may be carry-over from other donors' samples. CDR3 amino acids: CASRYGTGDSYEQYF. The CDR3 nucleotides are TGTGCCAGCAGATATGGGACAGGAGACTCCTACGAGCAGTACTTC.